One sample yielded the 29 T cell receptor beta chains listed below, sequenced in a study of identifying expanded T cells in peripheral blood. Sequencing used immunoSEQ multiplex PCR; TCRdb keeps in-frame clones, though not all of them. The sample lists fewer than 80,000 clones; about 80% were seen once. Sequencing was carried out using blood. Receptors were obtained from a person aged 18 to 75 in good health.

This clone has a single count. The rearrangement uses TRBV7-2 and TRBJ2-4; D is perhaps TRBD2 (6 bases). The V end lost 0 bases, the J end lost 6 bases, and 9 bases lay between the germline ends. This CDR3 region has 14 residues. Germline assignment: CDR1 SGHTA and CDR2 FQGNSA. CDR3 in amino acids: CASSLAHGGNIQYF. The CDR3 coding sequence is TGTGCCAGCAGCTTAGCGCACGGGGGAAACATTCAGTACTTC.

The gene calls are TRBV5-6 and TRBJ2-2; D is unclear. Germline V gene lookup returns CDR1 SGHDT and CDR2 YYEEEE. V was pared by 2 bases and J by 6 bases, with 8 bases between. CDR3 length: 13 amino acids. The CDR3 region has the DNA TGTGCCAGCAGCTTCATTGTTTCCGGGGAGCTGTTTTTT. It yields the protein CASSFIVSGELFF. Complete variable domain (other parts from reference TRBV5-6 and TRBJ2-2): DAGVTQSPTHLIKTRGQQVTLRCSPKSGHDTVSWYQQALGQGPQFIFQYYEEEERQRGNFPDRFSGHQFPNYSSELNVNALLLGDSALYLCASSFIVSGELFFGEGSRLTVL.

The chain joins TRBV5-1 to TRBJ1-1; 9 positions match TRBD1. This CDR3 spans 14 amino acids. Trimming removed 4 bases from V and 5 bases from J; junction bases left unmatched: 6. Germline V gives CDR1 SGHRS, CDR2 YFSETQ. The CDR3 loop reads CASSIQTGGTEAFF. CDR3 in DNA: TGCGCCAGCAGCATCCAGACAGGGGGAACTGAAGCTTTCTTT.

The CDR3 loop is CASSRGGTAMTGELFF. CDR3 nucleotide sequence: TGTGCCAGCAGCAGAGGCGGGACAGCGATGACCGGGGAGCTGTTTTTT. V is TRBV5-8 and J is TRBJ2-2; D is possibly TRBD1 (7 bases). Per germline, CDR1 SGHTS and CDR2 YDEGEE. V was trimmed by 4 bases and J by 5 bases, leaving 18 bases between them. CDR3 length: 16 residues.

CDR3 protein: CASSWGGNTEAFF. For the CDR3, the DNA is TGCGCCAGCTCCTGGGGGGGGAACACTGAAGCTTTCTTT. The gene calls are TRBV5-1 and TRBJ1-1, with a tentative D call TRBD1 (5 bases). Germline CDR1 SGHRS, CDR2 YFSETQ. V lost 7 bases to trimming and J lost 1 base, with 11 bases between them. The CDR3 totals 13 residues.

The chain uses TRBV28 and TRBJ2-7; 8 nucleotides align to TRBD1. The CDR3 has 13 residues. Germline lookup yields CDR1 MDHEN and CDR2 SYDVKM. With V trimmed by 2 bases and J by 6 bases, 3 bases remained unmatched. The CDR3 sequence is CASSLLGQGEQYF. Here the CDR3 DNA reads TGTGCCAGCAGTTTACTCGGACAGGGCGAGCAGTACTTC.

This CDR3 is CASRFTGAPDTQYF. Here the CDR3 DNA reads TGTGCCAGCAGATTCACAGGGGCTCCAGATACGCAGTATTTT. This rearrangement joins TRBV6-5 to TRBJ2-3; TRBD1 matches at 7 bases. The CDR3 has 14 residues. Germline CDR1 MNHEY, CDR2 SVGAGI. The ends lost 6 bases at V and 4 bases at J; junction bases unmatched: 7.

This clone was seen only once. This sequence joins TRBV5-1 and TRBJ2-7; unclear D gene. The V gene's germline CDR1 is SGHRS and CDR2 YFSETQ. Trimming removed 1 base at V and 3 bases at J, with 11 bases between. The CDR3 runs to 14 residues. The CDR3 DNA reads as TGCGCCAGCAGCTTGACAGAGCTTAACTACGAGCAGTACTTC. Protein product: CASSLTELNYEQYF. Filled out from reference TRBV5-1 and TRBJ2-7, the complete variable domain reads KAGVTQTPRYLIKTRGQQVTLSCSPISGHRSVSWYQQTPGQGLQFLFEYFSETQRNKGNFPGRFSGRQFSNSRSEMNVSTLELGDSALYLCASSLTELNYEQYFGPGTRLTVT.

Only a few counts were recorded for this clone. The chain recombines TRBV18 with TRBJ1-5; D might be TRBD1 (6 bases). This CDR3 spans 14 amino acids. The germline V gene encodes CDR1 KGHSH and CDR2 LQKENI. Trimming left V 6 bases short and J 3 bases short, with 12 bases between. Here the CDR3 DNA reads TGTGCCAGCTCCTACGGACAGAACAATCAGCCCCAGCATTTT. Its translation is CASSYGQNNQPQHF.

V gene TRBV6-6 combines with J gene TRBJ2-1; TRBD1 or TRBD2 may be the D gene (5 bases each). The CDR3 covers 15 residues. V was pared by 4 bases and J by 5 bases, with 15 bases between. CDR1 MNHNY and CDR2 SVGAGI come from the germline V gene (reference sequence). CDR3 DNA: TGTGCCAGCAGTTGGCCGAGGGGCGCCCACAATGAGCAGTTCTTC. Encoded protein: CASSWPRGAHNEQFF.

J is TRBJ2-7 and V is TRBV30; D gene ambiguous. V lost 0 bases and J 1 base, leaving 4 bases between the germline ends. The CDR3 runs 12 residues. CDR1 is GTSNPN and CDR2 is SVGIG in the germline V gene (reference sequence). This CDR3 reads CAWSVLSYEQYF. The CDR3 nucleotides read TGTGCCTGGAGTGTTTTGTCCTACGAGCAGTACTTC.

The rearrangement uses TRBV29-1 and TRBJ2-7, with D maybe TRBD1 (5 bases). The CDR3 is 12 amino acids. Between the trimmed V and J ends, which lost 2 bases and 4 bases, there was a span of 9 bases. Per germline, CDR1 SQVTM and CDR2 ANQGSEA. CDR3 residues: CSVEQQGYEQYF. In nucleotides, the CDR3 is TGCAGCGTTGAACAGCAGGGATACGAGCAGTACTTC.

CDR3: CASSGKAGGPGNEQFF. The CDR3 DNA sequence: TGTGCCAGCAGCGGAAAAGCGGGGGGGCCCGGCAATGAGCAGTTCTTC. V usage is TRBV5-5 and J usage is TRBJ2-1; 10 bases line up with TRBD2. Germline lookup yields CDR1 SGHKS and CDR2 YYEKEE (reference sequence). The trim removed 4 bases at V and 6 bases at J, leaving 10 bases unmatched. This CDR3 has 16 amino acids. Full variable domain (rest looked up from reference TRBV5-5 and TRBJ2-1): DAGVTQSPTHLIKTRGQQVTLRCSPISGHKSVSWYQQVLGQGPQFIFQYYEKEERGRGNFPDRFSARQFPNYSSELNVNALLLGDSALYLCASSGKAGGPGNEQFFGPGTRLTVL.

This clone was counted a few times. The chain joins TRBV7-9 to TRBJ1-1; D unclear. Trimming pared 5 bases from V and 3 bases from J, leaving 10 bases between. The germline V gene encodes CDR1 SEHNR and CDR2 FQNEAQ (reference sequence). The CDR3 is 13 residues long. The CDR3 region is CASSVSGDTEAFF. The CDR3 coding sequence is TGTGCCAGCAGCGTATCTGGGGACACTGAAGCTTTCTTT.

This clone appeared a single time. The chain carries TRBV5-8 and TRBJ2-3; D remains unclear. V lost 0 bases to trimming and J lost 1 base, with 12 bases between them. Germline V gives CDR1 SGHTS, CDR2 YDEGEE. The CDR3 is 16 amino acids. The CDR3 here is CASSLGALGGTDTQYF. The CDR3 coding sequence is TGTGCCAGCAGCTTGGGGGCTCTTGGGGGCACAGATACGCAGTATTTT.

This clone is labeled large. The chain has TRBV15 and TRBJ1-2; D may be TRBD1 (5 bases). V was clipped by 2 bases and J by 5 bases, with 18 bases between them. The CDR3 has 16 residues. From germline, CDR1 is LNHNV and CDR2 YYDKDF (reference sequence). This CDR3 reads CATSRYEDTEAYGYTF. The CDR3 DNA is TGTGCCACCAGCAGATATGAGGACACGGAAGCATATGGCTACACCTTC.

V usage is TRBV19 and J usage is TRBJ2-5; D not certain. The last part of the DNA fits TRBJ2-7 better; the J call may be wrong. The CDR3 is 11 amino acids. Germline V CDR1 and CDR2: LNHDA, SQIVND (reference sequence). The CDR3 is CASSIGYEQYF. The CDR3 DNA reads TGTGCCAGTAGTATAGGATACGAGCAGTACTTC.

The chain carries TRBV5-4 and TRBJ1-1; perhaps TRBD1 as D (6 bases). V lost 5 bases and J lost 1, with 9 bases in between. The germline V gene has CDR1 SGHNT and CDR2 YYREEE (reference sequence). The CDR3 spans 13 residues. In nucleotides, the CDR3 is TGTGCCAGCAGTCCCAGGGGGAACACTGAAGCTTTCTTT. The encoded protein is CASSPRGNTEAFF.

The V call is TRBV7-3, the J call TRBJ2-1, with 9 bases lining up with TRBD1. The V segment lost 4 bases and the J segment 4 bases; nucleotides outside the gene matches: 8. This CDR3 spans 16 amino acids. The germline gives CDR1 SGHTA, CDR2 FQGTGA. DNA of the CDR3: TGTGCCAGCAGCTCTACAGGGGGCACTAGGTACAATGAGCAGTTCTTC. It encodes CASSSTGGTRYNEQFF. Full variable domain (outside the CDR3, taken from reference TRBV7-3 and TRBJ2-1): GAGVSQTPSNKVTEKGKYVELRCDPISGHTALYWYRQSLGQGPEFLIYFQGTGAADDSGLPNDRFFAVRPEGSVSTLKIQRTERGDSAVYLCASSSTGGTRYNEQFFGPGTRLTVL.

V is TRBV5-1 and J is TRBJ2-1; TRBD2 matches at 7 bases. The J segment lost 2 bases and the V segment lost 6 bases, leaving 11 bases of the junction unmatched. The CDR3 covers 16 residues. The germline CDR1 and CDR2 sequences are SGHRS and YFSETQ. CDR3 bases: TGCGCCAGCACCCGACTAGCCCCAAGTCCCTACAATGAGCAGTTCTTC. Translating it yields CASTRLAPSPYNEQFF.

J is TRBJ2-6 and V is TRBV6-6; no reliable D call. The germline CDR1 and CDR2 sequences are MNHNY and SVGAGI (reference sequence). With 4 bases removed from V and 0 bases from J, the gap between germline ends came to 7 bases. The CDR3 totals 15 residues. CDR3 residues: CASSLDGSGANVLTF. The CDR3 DNA follows: TGTGCCAGCAGTTTGGACGGCTCTGGGGCCAACGTCCTGACTTTC.

In this sample, this clone is medium-sized. This CDR3 reads CASRDPGGGYTF. As DNA, the CDR3 is TGTGCCAGCAGAGATCCAGGGGGTGGCTACACCTTC. This chain links TRBV27 with TRBJ1-2; 7 nucleotides align to TRBD1. V was pared by 6 bases and J by 7 bases, with 5 bases of the junction left unmatched. The CDR3 is 12 amino acids. Germline values: CDR1 MNHEY, CDR2 SMNVEV (reference sequence).

This clone was counted a single time. The genes are TRBV21-1 and TRBJ2-7; the DNA was not compared with TRBD2, the D call given in the table. TRBV21-1 is recorded as a pseudogene. This CDR3 contains 14 residues. The chain's CDR3 is CASSKRGWSMEQYV. The CDR3 DNA reads as TGTGCCAGCAGCAAGCGAGGGTGGTCCATGGAGCAGTACGTC.

Regarding this clone: Other DNA sequences in the sample encode the same CDR3. The J gene is TRBJ1-2, the V gene TRBV18; TRBD1 matches at 8 bases. Germline CDR1 is KGHSH and CDR2 is LQKENI. The CDR3 loop spans 13 amino acids. Trimming took 3 bases from V and 4 from J; bases not matched to a gene: 1. The CDR3: CASSPGQGYGYTF. In DNA form, the CDR3 reads TGTGCCAGCTCACCCGGACAGGGCTATGGCTACACCTTC.

V gene TRBV4-1 combines with J gene TRBJ2-3; tentative D call: TRBD2 (6 bases). V shed 2 bases and J shed 4 bases, with 16 bases lying between them. The germline V gene encodes CDR1 MGHRA and CDR2 YSYEKL. The CDR3 extends over 16 amino acids. The CDR3 DNA follows: TGCGCCAGCAGCCAACGCGTCAGGGAGGCGGCAGATACGCAGTATTTT. Its protein is CASSQRVREAADTQYF.

The rearrangement joins TRBV7-8 to TRBJ1-2; 8 positions match TRBD1. The CDR3 covers 16 residues. V lost 1 base and J lost 3; bases outside the gene matches: 7. In germline, CDR1 is SGHVS, CDR2 FQNEAQ. This chain's CDR3 is CASSLGDRGGHYGYTF. The CDR3 DNA is TGTGCCAGCAGCTTAGGCGACAGGGGTGGACACTATGGCTACACCTTC.

This rearrangement joins TRBV4-1 to TRBJ2-1; 13 nucleotides line up with TRBD2. Per germline, CDR1 MGHRA and CDR2 YSYEKL. The CDR3 runs 17 residues. V trimming: 2 bases; J trimming: 8 bases; junction bases outside the gene matches: 9. The CDR3: CASSQTMTSGGMYEQFF. In DNA form, the CDR3 reads TGCGCCAGCAGCCAAACCATGACTAGCGGGGGGATGTATGAGCAGTTCTTC.

The chain carries TRBV9 and TRBJ1-1, with 7 bases matching TRBD1. Germline CDR1 is SGDLS and CDR2 is YYNGEE. The CDR3 is made up of 15 amino acids. J was trimmed by 4 bases and V by 1 base; bases with no gene match: 7. The CDR3 region has the DNA TGTGCCAGCAGCGTATCCCCTTCAGGGGGCACTGAAGCTTTCTTT. Translated, it gives CASSVSPSGGTEAFF.

The chain is built from TRBV9 and TRBJ1-2; 8 positions match TRBD1. The CDR3 loop spans 15 amino acids. V dropped 4 bases and J dropped 0; count of bases not matched to a gene: 5. CDR1 is SGDLS, CDR2 YYNGEE, per germline. The CDR3 DNA sequence: TGTGCCAGCAGCAGAGGGACAGGCGCTAACTATGGCTACACCTTC. Amino acid sequence: CASSRGTGANYGYTF.